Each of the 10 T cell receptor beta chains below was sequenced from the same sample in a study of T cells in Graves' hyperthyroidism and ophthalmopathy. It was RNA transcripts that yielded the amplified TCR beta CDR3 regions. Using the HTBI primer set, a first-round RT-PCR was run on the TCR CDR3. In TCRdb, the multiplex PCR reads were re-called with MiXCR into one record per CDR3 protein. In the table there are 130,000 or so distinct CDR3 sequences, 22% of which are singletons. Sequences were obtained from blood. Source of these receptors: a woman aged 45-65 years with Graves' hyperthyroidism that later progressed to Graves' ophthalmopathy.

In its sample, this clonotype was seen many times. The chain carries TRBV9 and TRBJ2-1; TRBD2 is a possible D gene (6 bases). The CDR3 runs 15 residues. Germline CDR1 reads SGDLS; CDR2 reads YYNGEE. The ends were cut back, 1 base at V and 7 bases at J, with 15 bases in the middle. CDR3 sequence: CASSVLGEDTNEQFF. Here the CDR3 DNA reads TGTGCCAGCAGCGTATTAGGGGAGGACACAAATGAGCAGTTCTTC.

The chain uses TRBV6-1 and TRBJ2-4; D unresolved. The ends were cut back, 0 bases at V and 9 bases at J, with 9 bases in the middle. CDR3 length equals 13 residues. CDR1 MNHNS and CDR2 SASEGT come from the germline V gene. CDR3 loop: CASSEALLSIQYF. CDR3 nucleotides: TGTGCCAGCAGTGAAGCGCTTCTTAGCATTCAGTACTTC.

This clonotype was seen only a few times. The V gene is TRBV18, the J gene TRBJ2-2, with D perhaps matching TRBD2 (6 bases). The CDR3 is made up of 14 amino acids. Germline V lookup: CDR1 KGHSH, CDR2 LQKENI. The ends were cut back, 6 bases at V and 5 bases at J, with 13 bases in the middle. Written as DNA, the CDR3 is TGTGCCAGCTCCGGGACTCTCGGGACCGGGGAGCTGTTTTTT. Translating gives CASSGTLGTGELFF. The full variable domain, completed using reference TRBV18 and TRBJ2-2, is NAGVMQNPRHLVRRRGQEARLRCSPMKGHSHVYWYRQLPEEGLKFMVYLQKENIIDESGMPKERFSAEFPKEGPSILRIQQVVRGDSAAYFCASSGTLGTGELFFGEGSRLTVL.

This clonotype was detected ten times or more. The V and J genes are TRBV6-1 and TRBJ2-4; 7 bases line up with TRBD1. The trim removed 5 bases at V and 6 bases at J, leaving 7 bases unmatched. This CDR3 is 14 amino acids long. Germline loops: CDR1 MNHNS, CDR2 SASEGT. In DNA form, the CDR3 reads TGTGCCAGCAGTTATGACAGGGCGGGAAACATTCAGTACTTC. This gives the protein CASSYDRAGNIQYF.

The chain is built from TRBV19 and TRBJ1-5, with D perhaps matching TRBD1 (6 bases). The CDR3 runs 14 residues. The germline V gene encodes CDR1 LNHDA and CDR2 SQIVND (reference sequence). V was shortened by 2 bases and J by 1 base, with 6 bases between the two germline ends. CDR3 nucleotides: TGTGCCAGTAGTATAACAGGGAGCAATCAGCCCCAGCATTTT. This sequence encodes CASSITGSNQPQHF.

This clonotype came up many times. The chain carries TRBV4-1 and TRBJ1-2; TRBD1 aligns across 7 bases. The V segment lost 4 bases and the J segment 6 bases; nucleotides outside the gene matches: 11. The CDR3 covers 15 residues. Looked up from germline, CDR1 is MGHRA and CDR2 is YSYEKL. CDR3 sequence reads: CASSLKDRKANGYTF. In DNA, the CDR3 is TGCGCCAGCAGCCTGAAGGACAGGAAAGCTAATGGCTACACCTTC.

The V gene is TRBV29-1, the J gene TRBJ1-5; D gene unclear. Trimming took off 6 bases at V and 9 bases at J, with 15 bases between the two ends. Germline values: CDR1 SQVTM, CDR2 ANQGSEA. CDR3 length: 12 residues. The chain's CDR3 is CSVRTGEGPQHF. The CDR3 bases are TGCAGCGTGAGGACCGGGGAAGGGCCCCAGCATTTT.

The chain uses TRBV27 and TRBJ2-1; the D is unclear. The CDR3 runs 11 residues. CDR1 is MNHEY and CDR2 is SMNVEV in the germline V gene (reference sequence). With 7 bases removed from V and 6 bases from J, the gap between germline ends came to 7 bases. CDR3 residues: CASTALNEQFF. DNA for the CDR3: TGTGCCAGCACTGCACTCAATGAGCAGTTCTTC.

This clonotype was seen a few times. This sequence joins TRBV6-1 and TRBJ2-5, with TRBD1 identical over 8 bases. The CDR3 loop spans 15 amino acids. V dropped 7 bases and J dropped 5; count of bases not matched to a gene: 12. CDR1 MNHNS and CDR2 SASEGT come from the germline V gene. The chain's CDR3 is CASTSWAGGEETQYF. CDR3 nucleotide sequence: TGTGCCAGCACCTCATGGGCAGGGGGCGAGGAGACCCAGTACTTC.

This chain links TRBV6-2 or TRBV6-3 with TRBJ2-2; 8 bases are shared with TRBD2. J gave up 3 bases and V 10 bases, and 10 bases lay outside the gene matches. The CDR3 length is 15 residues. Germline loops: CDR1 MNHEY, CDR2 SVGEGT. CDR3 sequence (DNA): TGTGCCACCAACCGACCGGGACTAGACACCGGGGAGCTGTTTTTT. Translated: CATNRPGLDTGELFF.